This T cell receptor beta chain was recovered during a study of glioma-infiltrating T cells after dendritic cell vaccination. The CDR3 spans 14 residues. Germline V gene sequence: CDR1 GTSNPN, CDR2 SVGIG (reference sequence). The V and J ends lost 2 bases and 0 bases respectively, with 10 bases between them. Clones were sequenced by immunoSEQ multiplex PCR, and TCRdb holds only the in-frame ones, with some missing. This sample has 85,000 to 110,000 clones, with 75% to 85% found just once. The sample was blood, taken before dendritic cell vaccination. The chain recombines TRBV30 with TRBJ1-1, with a weak D call TRBD1 (5 bases). The clonotype originates from a human donor with glioblastoma. CDR3 region: CAWSSGTLNTEAFF. For the CDR3, the DNA is TGTGCCTGGAGTTCCGGGACTTTGAACACTGAAGCTTTCTTT.